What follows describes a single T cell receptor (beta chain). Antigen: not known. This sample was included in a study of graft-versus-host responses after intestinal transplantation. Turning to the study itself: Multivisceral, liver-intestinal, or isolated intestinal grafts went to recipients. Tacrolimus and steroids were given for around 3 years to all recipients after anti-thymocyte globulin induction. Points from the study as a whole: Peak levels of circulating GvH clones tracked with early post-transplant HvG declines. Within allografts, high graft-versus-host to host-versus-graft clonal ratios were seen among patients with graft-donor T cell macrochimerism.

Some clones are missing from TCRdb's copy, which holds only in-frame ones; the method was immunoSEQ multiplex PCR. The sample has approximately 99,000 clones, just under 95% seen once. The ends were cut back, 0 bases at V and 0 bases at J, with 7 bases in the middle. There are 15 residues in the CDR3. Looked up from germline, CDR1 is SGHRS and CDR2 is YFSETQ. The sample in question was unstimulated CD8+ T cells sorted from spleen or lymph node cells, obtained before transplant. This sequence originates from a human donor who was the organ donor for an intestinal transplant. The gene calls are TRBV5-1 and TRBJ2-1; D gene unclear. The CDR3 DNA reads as TGCGCCAGCAGCTTGGTACCTAACTCCTACAATGAGCAGTTCTTC. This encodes CASSLVPNSYNEQFF.